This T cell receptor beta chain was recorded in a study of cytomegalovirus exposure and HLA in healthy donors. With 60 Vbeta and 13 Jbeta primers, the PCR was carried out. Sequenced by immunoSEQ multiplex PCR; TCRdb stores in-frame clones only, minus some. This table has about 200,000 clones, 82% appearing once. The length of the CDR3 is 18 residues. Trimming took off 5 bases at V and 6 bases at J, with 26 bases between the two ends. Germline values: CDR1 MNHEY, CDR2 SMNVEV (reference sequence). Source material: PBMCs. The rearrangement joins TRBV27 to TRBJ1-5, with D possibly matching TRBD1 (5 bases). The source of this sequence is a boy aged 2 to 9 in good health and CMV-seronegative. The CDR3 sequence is CASSPSQEGLSGRQPQHF. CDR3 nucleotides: TGTGCCAGCAGTCCATCACAGGAGGGCTTGTCGGGCCGTCAGCCCCAGCATTTT.